The present TCR beta chain was sequenced within a study of blood T cell repertoires in COVID-19. Study background: Samples of COVID-19 (acute and convalescent) were obtained from the United States, Italy and Spain.

In its sample, this clone was seen a few times. Measured with immunoSEQ multiplex PCR; TCRdb has only the in-frame clones, and not every one. The table includes about 130,000 clones, approximately 86% detected once. Sequenced input: PBMCs or T cells enriched from blood (not recorded which). This clonotype was obtained from a woman in her fifties or sixties who had recovered from COVID-19.

The CDR3 sequence: CASSVDRQETQYF. The CDR3 bases are TGTGCCAGCAGCGTAGATCGCCAAGAGACCCAGTACTTC. V is TRBV9 and J is TRBJ2-5; D unclear. Germline V gene data show CDR1 as SGDLS and CDR2 as YYNGEE. The CDR3 sequence is 13 residues long. V lost 0 bases, J lost 1 base, and 4 bases lay in between.